A selection of T cell receptor beta chains follows, all from one sample in a study of molecular identifiers for immune sequencing clone quantification. TCRdb re-called the PCR reads through MiXCR, storing one row per CDR3 protein. Of 600,000 to 650,000 distinct CDR3 sequences in the sample, just under 20% were seen once. The material sequenced was naive CD8+ T cells from blood, with Jurkat cell RNA spiked in. All receptors derive from a human donor in good health. Some libraries in this study had Jurkat cell RNA spiked in. The CDR3 runs from the conserved cysteine through the conserved F or W. Fields, in order: J gene, V gene, CDR3 protein.

TRBJ2-1,TRBV24-1,CATSDLTGDHYNEQFF
TRBJ1-3,TRBV19,CASSIISRSSGNTIYF
TRBJ2-3,TRBV14,CASSQVVADTQYF
TRBJ1-5,TRBV25-1,CASSELDSNQPQHF
TRBJ1-6,TRBV5-6,CASSWGTGDSPLHF
TRBJ2-1,TRBV5-1,CASSDPLGGGYNERFF
TRBJ1-2,TRBV2,CASSEVGSYGYTF
TRBJ1-5,TRBV21-1,CASSKVRPFQHF
TRBJ1-5,TRBV19,CASSISDLFNQPQHF
TRBJ2-7,TRBV30,CAWSQGRGDEQYF
TRBJ2-7,TRBV6-1,CASRDAGAYEQYF
TRBJ2-3,TRBV6-2/TRBV6-3,CASLEGPYPDTQYF
TRBJ2-3,TRBV2,CASSEANAILKADTQYF
TRBJ2-3,TRBV27,CASSPNPDGSNTQYF
TRBJ1-1,TRBV6-4,CASRGGDAEAFF
TRBJ1-5,TRBV11-2,CASSLGVGSARQPQHF
TRBJ2-7,TRBV4-1,CASSHLSSDGTYEQYF
TRBJ1-1,TRBV18,CASSPDPASPEAFF
TRBJ2-7,TRBV30,CAWSVPPYEQYF
TRBJ2-7,TRBV4-1,CASSQVIGEGYEQYF
TRBJ1-5,TRBV12-3/TRBV12-4,CASSLTGLYSNQPQHF
TRBJ2-7,TRBV19,CASTPGTFSYEQYF
TRBJ2-7,TRBV4-3,CASSHRASPTYEQYF
TRBJ2-7,TRBV27,CASSPQTGGAYEQYF
TRBJ2-1,TRBV6-2/TRBV6-3,CASSTTDSYNEQFF
TRBJ2-5,TRBV12-3/TRBV12-4,CASSQHSSQGAGGQKTQYF
TRBJ2-3,TRBV28,CASSLRGRPTDTQYF
TRBJ1-4,TRBV14,CARGGEYAEKLFF
TRBJ2-7,TRBV2,CASSEEGNEQYF
TRBJ1-1,TRBV7-9,CASSLPGDMHTEAFF
TRBJ2-1,TRBV7-9,CASSFSALGAQFF
TRBJ2-3,TRBV4-3,CASSQDLGAGDTDTQYF
TRBJ2-4,TRBV3-2,CASSQDSGAAAIKNIRYF
TRBJ1-5,TRBV4-2,CASSHGVSTQPQHF
TRBJ2-5,TRBV6-5,CASSYGSASSQETQYF